This T cell receptor beta chain was found in a study of T cells in women clearing cervical HPV infection. Notes on the study in general: Combining TCR richness with V gene abundances gave about 0.87 AUC.

On this clone itself: Its antigen is unknown. The missing CDR3 end, 3 residues past where the read stops, is filled in from the germline J gene.

The germline gives CDR1 SGHTA, CDR2 FQGNSA. The CDR3 consists of 14 residues. V lost 6 bases, J lost 4 bases, and 14 bases lay in between. Using immunoSEQ multiplex PCR, the repertoire was profiled, and TCRdb retains in-frame clones only, with some absent. This sample's clone table lists roughly 30,000 clones. The sample taken for sequencing was blood buffy coat. The rearrangement joins TRBV7-2 to TRBJ2-3, with D perhaps matching TRBD1 (6 bases). The TCR comes from a woman aged 18 to 75 with a cervical HPV16 infection that either progressed to CIN3+ or cleared (not recorded which). The CDR3 protein is CASRRNTGSDTQYF. CDR3 bases read: TGTGCCAGCAGAAGGAATACAGGGTCAGATACG.